Below are 8 T cell receptor beta chains sequenced from a single sample in a study of T cells in Graves' hyperthyroidism and ophthalmopathy. Using RNA transcripts as the source, TCR beta CDR3 regions were amplified. The study used the HTBI primer set for a first-round RT-PCR of the TCR CDR3. Using its own MiXCR run on the multiplex PCR reads, TCRdb lists one record per CDR3 protein. The sample has fewer than 200,000 distinct CDR3 sequences; roughly 9.4% are singletons. The sample was blood. These receptor sequences come from a young woman with Graves' hyperthyroidism that later progressed to Graves' ophthalmopathy.

This clonotype was counted between two and nine times. This chain joins TRBV5-1 and TRBJ2-3, with TRBD2 identical over 7 bases. Germline CDR1 is SGHRS and CDR2 is YFSETQ. CDR3 length: 17 amino acids. The trim removed 0 bases at V and 3 bases at J, leaving 10 bases unmatched. The DNA of the CDR3 is TGCGCCAGCAGCTTGGGGGCTAGCGGAAGTCGGACAGATACGCAGTATTTT. Translation: CASSLGASGSRTDTQYF.

The sample holds many counts of this clonotype. J is TRBJ2-5 and V is TRBV7-3, with 8 bases matching TRBD2. This CDR3 has 20 residues. V was clipped by 5 bases and J by 2 bases; unmatched bases: 22. Germline loops: CDR1 SGHTA, CDR2 FQGTGA. CDR3 sequence: CASSPHRGGGLATSQETQYF. The CDR3 nucleotides are TGTGCCAGCAGCCCTCACCGGGGGGGAGGGCTAGCGACTTCACAAGAGACCCAGTACTTC.

This clonotype was picked up many times. The gene calls are TRBV7-6 and TRBJ2-3, with 13 bases fitting TRBD2. There are 16 residues in the CDR3. The germline CDR1 and CDR2 sequences are SGHVS and FNYEAQ. V dropped 4 bases and J dropped 1; count of bases not matched to a gene: 2. CDR3 region: CASSYGLAGGTDTQYF. The CDR3, as DNA: TGTGCCAGCAGCTACGGACTAGCGGGGGGCACAGATACGCAGTATTTT.

The table lists this clonotype with many counts. The chain uses TRBV25-1 and TRBJ2-7; D possibly matches TRBD1 or TRBD2 (5 bases each). Germline CDR1 is MGHDK and CDR2 is SYGVNS. The CDR3 runs 15 residues. Trimming removed 7 bases from V and 5 bases from J, with 21 bases in between. The CDR3 is CASISGAGAGNEQYF. The CDR3 coding sequence is TGTGCCAGCATTAGTGGGGCAGGCGCCGGGAACGAGCAGTACTTC.

This clonotype has a count of ten or more. The V and J genes are TRBV28 and TRBJ1-2, with a tentative D call TRBD1 (6 bases). Germline assignment: CDR1 MDHEN and CDR2 SYDVKM. The V end lost 9 bases, the J end lost 4 bases, and 12 bases lay between the germline ends. The length of the CDR3 is 12 residues. The CDR3 DNA reads as TGTGCCAGTAGTGGGACATCCTATGGCTACACCTTC. This encodes CASSGTSYGYTF.

This clonotype was seen many times. The CDR3 loop is CASSERTGNSPLHF. CDR3 nucleotide sequence: TGTGCCAGCAGTGAACGGACAGGCAATTCACCCCTCCACTTT. The chain carries TRBV6-1 and TRBJ1-6, with 7 bases fitting TRBD1. There are 14 residues in the CDR3. The germline V gene has CDR1 MNHNS and CDR2 SASEGT. After removal of 2 bases from V and 7 bases from J, the junction contained 2 bases not matched to a gene.

Many counts were recorded for this clonotype. This sequence joins TRBV6-1 and TRBJ1-5, with TRBD1 matching over 9 bases. V lost 8 bases, J lost 5 bases, and 10 bases stayed unmatched. The germline V gene has CDR1 MNHNS and CDR2 SASEGT. This CDR3 region has 15 residues. Here the CDR3 reads CASSSRDRVDQPQHF. Here the CDR3 DNA reads TGTGCCAGCTCGTCCCGGGACAGGGTAGATCAGCCCCAGCATTTT.

This clonotype has a count of ten or more. This rearrangement joins TRBV29-1 to TRBJ2-7; 13 bases align to TRBD2. Germline CDR1 and CDR2: SQVTM and ANQGSEA. The CDR3 contains 14 residues. The J segment lost 3 bases and the V segment lost 6 bases, leaving 5 bases of the junction unmatched. In nucleotides, the CDR3 is TGCAGCGTCTCCGGGACTAGCGGGAACTACGAGCAGTACTTC. Residues: CSVSGTSGNYEQYF.